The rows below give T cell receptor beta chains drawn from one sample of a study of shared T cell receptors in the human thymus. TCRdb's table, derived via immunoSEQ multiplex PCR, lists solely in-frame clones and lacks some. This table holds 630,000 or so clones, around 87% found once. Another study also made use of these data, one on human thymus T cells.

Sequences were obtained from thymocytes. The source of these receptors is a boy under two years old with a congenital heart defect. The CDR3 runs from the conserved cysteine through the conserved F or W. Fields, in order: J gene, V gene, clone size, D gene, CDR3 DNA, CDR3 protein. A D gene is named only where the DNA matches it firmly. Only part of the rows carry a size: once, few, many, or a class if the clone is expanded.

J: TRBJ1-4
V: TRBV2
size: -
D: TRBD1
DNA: TGTGCCAGCACGTTTGACGGGACAGGGGTTGAAAAACTGTTTTTT
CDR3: CASTFDGTGVEKLFF

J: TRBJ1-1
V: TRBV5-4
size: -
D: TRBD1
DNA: TGTGCCAGCAGCTTTTTCGGACAGGGAGTCACTGAAGCTTTCTTT
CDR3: CASSFFGQGVTEAFF

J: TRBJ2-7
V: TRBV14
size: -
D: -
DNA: TGTGCCAGCAGCTTCCGGACTGTCTCCTACGAGCAGTACTTC
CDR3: CASSFRTVSYEQYF

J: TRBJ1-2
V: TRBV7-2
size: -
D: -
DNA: TGTGCCAGCAGCCTCCGTGGGGCACCGACAAACTATGGCTACACCTTC
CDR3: CASSLRGAPTNYGYTF

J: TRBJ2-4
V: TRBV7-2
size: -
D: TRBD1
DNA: TGTGCCAGCAGCTACAGGGGACAGGGGGTTACGTTAGCCAAAAACATTCAGTACTTC
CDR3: CASSYRGQGVTLAKNIQYF

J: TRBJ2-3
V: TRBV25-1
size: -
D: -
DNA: TGTGCCAGCAGTGATCGACTCAGCACAGATACGCAGTATTTT
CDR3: CASSDRLSTDTQYF

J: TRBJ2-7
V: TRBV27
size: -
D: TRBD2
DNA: TGTGCCAGCAGTTTAGGGGGACTAGCAGGGCGGAACTACTACGAGCAGTACTTC
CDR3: CASSLGGLAGRNYYEQYF

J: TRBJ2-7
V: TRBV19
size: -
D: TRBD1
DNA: TGTGCCAGTAGTACTCGGACAGGGGGGGTCTACGAGCAGTACTTC
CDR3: CASSTRTGGVYEQYF

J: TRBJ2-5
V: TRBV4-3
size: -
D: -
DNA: TGCGCCAGCAGCCAAGATCTCAGTTTAGACTTACAAGAGACCCAGTACTTC
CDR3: CASSQDLSLDLQETQYF

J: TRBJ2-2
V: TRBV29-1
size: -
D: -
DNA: TGCAGCGTTGAGGCGGGGAACACCGGGGAGCTGTTTTTT
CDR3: CSVEAGNTGELFF

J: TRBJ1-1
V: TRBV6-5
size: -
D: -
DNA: TGTGCCAGCAGTCAGAGATGGAGGGCAGGCACTGAAGCTTTCTTT
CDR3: CASSQRWRAGTEAFF

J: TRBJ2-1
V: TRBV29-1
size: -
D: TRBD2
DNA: TGCAGCGTTGATTGTAGCGGGAGAGAGGGGAATGAGCAGTTCTTC
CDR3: CSVDCSGREGNEQFF

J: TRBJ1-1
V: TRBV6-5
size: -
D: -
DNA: TGTGCCAGCAGTTACAAACGCAGGGTGGAGAACACTGAAGCTTTCTTT
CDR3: CASSYKRRVENTEAFF

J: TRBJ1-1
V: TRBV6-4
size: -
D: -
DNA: TGTGCCAGCAAATCCCGCAGGGGTGAAGCTTTCTTT
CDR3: CASKSRRGEAFF

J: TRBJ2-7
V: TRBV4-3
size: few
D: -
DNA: TGCGCCAGCAGCCAAGAGGCGGGGAAGTACGAGCAGTACTTC
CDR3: CASSQEAGKYEQYF

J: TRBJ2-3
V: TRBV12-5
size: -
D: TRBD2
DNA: TGTGCTAGTGGTTTGAGCGGGGGGATCTGGACAGATACGCAGTATTTT
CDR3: CASGLSGGIWTDTQYF